This paragraph reports one TCR beta chain. This record comes from a study of sequential checkpoint blockade in melanoma. Overall study context: Randomization was 1:1 between first-line nivolumab→ipilimumab and ipilimumab→nivolumab.

V gave up 3 bases and J gave up 0 bases, with 11 bases separating them. This CDR3 comprises 15 residues. Per the germline V gene, CDR1 is SNHLY and CDR2 is FYNNEI. Using immunoSEQ multiplex PCR, the repertoire was profiled, and TCRdb retains in-frame clones only, with some absent. Among about 8,400 clones listed, roughly nine tenths were seen once. Treatment noted: randomized to nivolumab then ipilimumab (arm A) or the reverse (arm B). From thawed PBMCs, live CD3+CD8+ cells negative for CD19 and CD56 were sorted. Sample: CD8+ T cells sorted from blood (inferred from file names), taken from a patient given nivolumab and ipilimumab in sequence. This chain uses TRBV2 with TRBJ1-1; no firm D call. The clonotype was recovered from a human donor with melanoma. The CDR3 nucleotides are TGTGCCAGCAGTGACAGGACCGGGATGAACACTGAAGCTTTCTTT. This encodes CASSDRTGMNTEAFF.